The T cell receptor (beta chain) described here comes from a study of CD8 T cells in ankylosing spondylitis. Germline V gene data show CDR1 as SGHAT and CDR2 as FQNNGV. The CDR3 totals 13 residues. The germline V and J ends were trimmed by 7 bases and 2 bases, with 11 bases remaining between them. Study-wide results and caveats: Earlier authors reported some of these motif variants in reactive arthritis synovial fluid and blood.

Details on this clonotype: No antigen is known for it.

Each CDR3 protein is one row after TCRdb ran MiXCR on the 5' RACE reads. There are some 240,000 distinct CDR3 sequences in the sample; approximately 24% occur only once, and over 0.55% lies in the top ten. This TCR was recovered from a male donor with ankylosing spondylitis or in good health (not recorded which). Sequenced sample: blood, either unsorted or a sorted T cell fraction (not recorded which). The chain employs TRBV11-2 and TRBJ2-5; D gene uncertain. The CDR3 nucleotides are TGTGCCAGCAACCTCGGCGGACAAGAGACCCAGTACTTC. Protein: CASNLGGQETQYF.